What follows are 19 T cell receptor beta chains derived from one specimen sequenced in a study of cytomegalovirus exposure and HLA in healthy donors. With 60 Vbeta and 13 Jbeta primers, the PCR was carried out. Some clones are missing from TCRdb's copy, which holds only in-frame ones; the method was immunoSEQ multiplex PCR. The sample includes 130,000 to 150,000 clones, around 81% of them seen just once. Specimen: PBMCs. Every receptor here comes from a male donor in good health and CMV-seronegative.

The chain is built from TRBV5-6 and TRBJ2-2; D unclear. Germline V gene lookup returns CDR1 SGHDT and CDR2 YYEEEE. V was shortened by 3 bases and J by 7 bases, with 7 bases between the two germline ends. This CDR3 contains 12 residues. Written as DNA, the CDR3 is TGTGCCAGCAGCTCAGTCGACGGGGAGCTGTTTTTT. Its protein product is CASSSVDGELFF.

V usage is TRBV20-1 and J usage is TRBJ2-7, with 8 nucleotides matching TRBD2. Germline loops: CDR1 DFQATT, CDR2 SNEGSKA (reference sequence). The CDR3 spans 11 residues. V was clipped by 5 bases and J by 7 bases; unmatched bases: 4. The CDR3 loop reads CSARGGWEQYF. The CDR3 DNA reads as TGCAGTGCTCGGGGGGGTTGGGAGCAGTACTTC.

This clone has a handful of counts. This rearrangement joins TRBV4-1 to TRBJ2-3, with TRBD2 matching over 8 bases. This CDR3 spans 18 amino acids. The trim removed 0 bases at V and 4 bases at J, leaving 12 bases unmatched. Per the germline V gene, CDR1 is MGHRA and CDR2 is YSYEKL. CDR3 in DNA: TGCGCCAGCAGCCAAGAAAATGAGAGCGGGGGTCCCGCAGATACGCAGTATTTT. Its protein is CASSQENESGGPADTQYF.

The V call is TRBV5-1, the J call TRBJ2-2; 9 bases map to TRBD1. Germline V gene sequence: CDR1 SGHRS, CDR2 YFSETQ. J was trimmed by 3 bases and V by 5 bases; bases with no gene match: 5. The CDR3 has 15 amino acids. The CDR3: CASRRQGGDTGELFF. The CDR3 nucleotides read TGCGCCAGCAGGAGACAGGGGGGCGACACCGGGGAGCTGTTTTTT.

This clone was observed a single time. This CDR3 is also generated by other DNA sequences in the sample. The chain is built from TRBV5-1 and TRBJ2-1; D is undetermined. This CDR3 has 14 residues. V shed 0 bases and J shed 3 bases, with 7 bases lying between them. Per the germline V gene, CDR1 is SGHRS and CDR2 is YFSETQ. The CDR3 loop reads CASSLDSLYNEQFF. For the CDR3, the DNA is TGCGCCAGCAGCTTGGACAGTCTCTACAATGAGCAGTTCTTC.

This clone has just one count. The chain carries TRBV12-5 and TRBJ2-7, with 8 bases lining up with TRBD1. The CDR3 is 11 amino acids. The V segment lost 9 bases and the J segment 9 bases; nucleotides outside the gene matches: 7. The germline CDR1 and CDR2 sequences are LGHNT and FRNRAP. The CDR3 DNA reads TGTGCTAGCGACAGGGGAGGAGGGCAGTACTTC. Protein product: CASDRGGGQYF.

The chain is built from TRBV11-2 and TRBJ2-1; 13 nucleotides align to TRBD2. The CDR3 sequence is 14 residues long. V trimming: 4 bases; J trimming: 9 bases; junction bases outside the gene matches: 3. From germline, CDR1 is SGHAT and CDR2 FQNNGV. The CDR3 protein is CASSSRTSGGEQFF. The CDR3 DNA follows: TGTGCCAGCAGCTCGCGGACTAGCGGGGGTGAGCAGTTCTTC.

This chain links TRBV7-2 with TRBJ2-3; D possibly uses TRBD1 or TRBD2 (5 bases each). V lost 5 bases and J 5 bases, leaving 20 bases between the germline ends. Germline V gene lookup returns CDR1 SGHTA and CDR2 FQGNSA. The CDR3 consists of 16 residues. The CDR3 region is CASSVGAVTSGDTQYF. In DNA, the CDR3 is TGTGCCAGCAGCGTAGGGGCTGTGACCAGCGGAGATACGCAGTATTTT. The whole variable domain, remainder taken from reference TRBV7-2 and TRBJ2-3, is GAGVSQSPSNKVTEKGKDVELRCDPISGHTALYWYRQSLGQGLEFLIYFQGNSAPDKSGLPSDRFSAERTGGSVSTLTIQRTQQEDSAVYLCASSVGAVTSGDTQYFGPGTRLTVL.

The CDR3 sequence is CSVRQGPHEQYF. CDR3 in DNA: TGCAGCGTTCGCCAGGGCCCCCACGAGCAGTACTTC. The rearrangement joins TRBV29-1 to TRBJ2-7; perhaps TRBD1 as D (5 bases). The germline CDR1 and CDR2 sequences are SQVTM and ANQGSEA. Trimming cost V 5 bases and J 5 bases, with 13 bases left between them. The CDR3 spans 12 residues.

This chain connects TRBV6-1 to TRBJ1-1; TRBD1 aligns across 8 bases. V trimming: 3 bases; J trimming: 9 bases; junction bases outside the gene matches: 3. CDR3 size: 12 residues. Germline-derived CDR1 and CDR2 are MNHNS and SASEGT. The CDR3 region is CASSDWTGKAFF. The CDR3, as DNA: TGTGCCAGCAGTGACTGGACAGGGAAAGCTTTCTTT.

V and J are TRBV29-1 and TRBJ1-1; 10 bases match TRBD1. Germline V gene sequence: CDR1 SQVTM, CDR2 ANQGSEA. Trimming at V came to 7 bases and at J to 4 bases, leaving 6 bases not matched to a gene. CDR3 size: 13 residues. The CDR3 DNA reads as TGCAGCGCCCGACAGGGGGCAGGCACTGAAGCTTTCTTT. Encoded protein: CSARQGAGTEAFF. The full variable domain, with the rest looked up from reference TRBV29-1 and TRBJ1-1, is SAVISQKPSRDICQRGTSLTIQCQVDSQVTMMFWYRQQPGQSLTLIATANQGSEATYESGFVIDKFPISRPNLTFSTLTVSNMSPEDSSIYLCSARQGAGTEAFFGQGTRLTVV.

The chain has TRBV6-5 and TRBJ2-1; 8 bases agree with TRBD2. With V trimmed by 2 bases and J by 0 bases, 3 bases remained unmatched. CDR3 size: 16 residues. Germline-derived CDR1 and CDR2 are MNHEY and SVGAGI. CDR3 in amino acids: CASSYPGLDSYNEQFF. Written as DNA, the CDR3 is TGTGCCAGCAGTTACCCGGGACTAGACTCCTACAATGAGCAGTTCTTC.

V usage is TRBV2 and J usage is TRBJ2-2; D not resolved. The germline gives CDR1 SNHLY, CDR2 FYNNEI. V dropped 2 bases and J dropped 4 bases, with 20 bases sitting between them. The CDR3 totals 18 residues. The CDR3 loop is CASSELPRLITATGELFF. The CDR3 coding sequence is TGTGCCAGCAGTGAACTCCCGAGACTCATCACTGCCACCGGGGAGCTGTTTTTT.

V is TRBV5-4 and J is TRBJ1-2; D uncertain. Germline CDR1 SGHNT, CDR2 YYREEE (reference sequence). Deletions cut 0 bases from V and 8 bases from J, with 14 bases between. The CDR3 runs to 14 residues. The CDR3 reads CASSLVGRLKGYTF. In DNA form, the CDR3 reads TGTGCCAGCAGCTTGGTGGGCAGGCTTAAGGGCTACACCTTC.

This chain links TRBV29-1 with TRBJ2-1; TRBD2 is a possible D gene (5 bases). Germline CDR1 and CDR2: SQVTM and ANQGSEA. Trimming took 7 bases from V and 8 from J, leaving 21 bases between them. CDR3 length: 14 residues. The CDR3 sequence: CSAQRRGESDEQFF. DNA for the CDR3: TGCAGCGCCCAGCGACGGGGAGAAAGCGATGAGCAGTTCTTC.

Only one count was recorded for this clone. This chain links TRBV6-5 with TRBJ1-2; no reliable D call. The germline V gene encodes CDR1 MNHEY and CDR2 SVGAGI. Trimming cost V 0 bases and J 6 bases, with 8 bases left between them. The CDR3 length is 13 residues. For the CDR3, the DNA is TGTGCCAGCAGTTACTCCAGGTGGAATGGCTACACCTTC. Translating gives CASSYSRWNGYTF.

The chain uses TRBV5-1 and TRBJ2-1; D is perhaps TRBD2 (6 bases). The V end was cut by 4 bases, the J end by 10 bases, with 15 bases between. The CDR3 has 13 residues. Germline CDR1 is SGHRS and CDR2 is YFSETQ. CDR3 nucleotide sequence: TGCGCCAGCAGCCAAACTCCGGGGGAAGAGCAGTTCTTC. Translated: CASSQTPGEEQFF. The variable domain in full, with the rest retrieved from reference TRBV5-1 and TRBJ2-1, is KAGVTQTPRYLIKTRGQQVTLSCSPISGHRSVSWYQQTPGQGLQFLFEYFSETQRNKGNFPGRFSGRQFSNSRSEMNVSTLELGDSALYLCASSQTPGEEQFFGPGTRLTVL.

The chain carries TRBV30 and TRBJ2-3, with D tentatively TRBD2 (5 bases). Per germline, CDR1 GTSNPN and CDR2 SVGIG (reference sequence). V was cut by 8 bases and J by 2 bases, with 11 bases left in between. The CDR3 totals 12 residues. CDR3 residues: CAGGRTTDTQYF. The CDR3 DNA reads TGTGCCGGAGGACGTACCACAGATACGCAGTATTTT.

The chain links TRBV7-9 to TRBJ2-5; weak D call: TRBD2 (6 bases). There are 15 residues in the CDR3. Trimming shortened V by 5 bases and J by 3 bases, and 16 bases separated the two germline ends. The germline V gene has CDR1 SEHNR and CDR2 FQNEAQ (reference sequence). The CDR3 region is CASSENGLSKETQYF. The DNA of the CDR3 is TGTGCCAGCAGCGAAAACGGACTATCCAAAGAGACCCAGTACTTC.